Listed here are 7 T cell receptor beta chains from one sample, sequenced in a study of PD-L1 blockade in urothelial cancer. TCRdb keeps only in-frame clones here, not all; method: immunoSEQ multiplex PCR. The sample records 70,000 to 95,000 clones, roughly nine tenths being singletons. The time point: pretreatment peripheral blood. Sequenced material: PBMCs, taken around atezolizumab (anti-PD-L1) treatment. These receptors all stem from an elderly woman with urothelial cancer.

V and J are TRBV11-2 and TRBJ1-1; a possible D gene is TRBD1 (6 bases). The V end lost 1 base, the J end lost 2 bases, and 23 bases lay between the germline ends. This CDR3 has 19 residues. The germline V gene encodes CDR1 SGHAT and CDR2 FQNNGV. CDR3 in DNA: TGTGCCAGCAGCTTAGTTATCCGGGGGGGCTATCGCCACAACACTGAAGCTTTCTTT. Translated: CASSLVIRGGYRHNTEAFF.

V usage is TRBV4-2 and J usage is TRBJ2-7; 7 bases line up with TRBD2. J lost 5 bases, V lost 3 bases, and 7 bases had no gene match. The CDR3 extends over 14 amino acids. Germline values: CDR1 LGHNA, CDR2 YNFKEQ. The CDR3 region has the DNA TGTGCCAGCAGCCACGTACTAGCGTCCCACGAGCAGTACTTC. It translates to CASSHVLASHEQYF.

As concerns this clone: This could be a read error, since a much larger clone is one nucleotide away. The CDR3 bases are TGTGCCAGTAGTGGGACTAGCCGCTTCTACGAGCAGTACTTC. Translating it yields CASSGTSRFYEQYF. The rearrangement joins TRBV19 to TRBJ2-7, with 9 bases lining up with TRBD2. Per the germline V gene, CDR1 is LNHDA and CDR2 is SQIVND (reference sequence). V was clipped by 5 bases and J by 3 bases; unmatched bases: 5. The CDR3 has 14 residues.

This chain links TRBV6-5 with TRBJ2-1; D gene unclear. CDR3 length: 15 residues. Trimming took 0 bases from V and 2 from J, leaving 8 bases between them. Germline lookup yields CDR1 MNHEY and CDR2 SVGAGI. The DNA for the CDR3 is TGTGCCAGCAGTTACTCTGGAGAGGCCTACAATGAGCAGTTCTTC. Translation gives CASSYSGEAYNEQFF.

The V call is TRBV7-3, the J call TRBJ2-1, with D possibly being TRBD2 (5 bases). This CDR3 has 16 amino acids. CDR1 SGHTA and CDR2 FQGTGA come from the germline V gene. The V end lost 2 bases, the J end lost 0 bases, and 11 bases lay between the germline ends. The CDR3 DNA reads as TGTGCCAGCAGCTTAGCTAGCTCAGTCTCCTACAATGAGCAGTTCTTC. It is translated as CASSLASSVSYNEQFF.

The chain carries TRBV15 and TRBJ2-3; 7 nucleotides line up with TRBD1. CDR3 length: 14 residues. Trimming cost V 5 bases and J 5 bases; bases outside gene matches: 7. CDR1 LNHNV and CDR2 YYDKDF come from the germline V gene (reference sequence). CDR3 residues: CATSEGALVDTQYF. In DNA form, the CDR3 reads TGTGCCACCAGCGAGGGGGCGCTGGTAGATACGCAGTATTTT.

This chain uses TRBV5-6 with TRBJ2-2; 7 nucleotides line up with TRBD2. Germline CDR1 and CDR2: SGHDT and YYEEEE. Trimming took 4 bases from V and 5 from J; bases not matched to a gene: 17. The CDR3 is 18 amino acids. This chain's CDR3 is CASSMGRRRLAWTGELFF. The CDR3 region has the DNA TGTGCCAGCAGCATGGGCCGACGGCGACTAGCATGGACCGGGGAGCTGTTTTTT. The full variable domain, with the rest looked up from reference TRBV5-6 and TRBJ2-2, is DAGVTQSPTHLIKTRGQQVTLRCSPKSGHDTVSWYQQALGQGPQFIFQYYEEEERQRGNFPDRFSGHQFPNYSSELNVNALLLGDSALYLCASSMGRRRLAWTGELFFGEGSRLTVL.